Below are 14 T cell receptor beta chains sequenced from a single sample in a study of T-cell reconstitution after alpha-beta-depleted transplantation in children. Construction of the TCRbeta library involved unique molecular identifiers. Using its own MiXCR run on the PCR reads, TCRdb lists one record per CDR3 protein. The sample includes 200,000 to 300,000 distinct CDR3 sequences, 8.2% seen only once; the top ten take 5% to 7%. Material: PBMCs, mostly from graft donor cells, obtained 180 days after TCRalphabeta/CD19-depleted stem cell transplant. These receptors were collected from a male patient under 18 who had a stem cell transplant for acute lymphoblastic leukemia, so the T cells may come from the graft donor.

This clonotype was picked up many times. The chain combines TRBV20-1 with TRBJ2-7; 8 bases match TRBD2. The CDR3 contains 15 residues. Germline V gene lookup returns CDR1 DFQATT and CDR2 SNEGSKA (reference sequence). The V and J ends lost 0 bases and 2 bases, in that order; junction bases with no gene match: 6. The CDR3: CSARDGRGAAYEQYF. The CDR3 nucleotides are TGCAGTGCTAGAGATGGGCGGGGGGCCGCCTACGAGCAGTACTTC.

V is TRBV24-1 and J is TRBJ2-2; perhaps TRBD1 as D (5 bases). The CDR3 consists of 12 residues. The V end lost 7 bases, the J end lost 3 bases, and 5 bases lay between the germline ends. Germline lookup yields CDR1 KGHDR and CDR2 SFDVKD. CDR3 protein: CATRGDTGELFF. The CDR3 region has the DNA TGTGCCACCAGAGGGGACACCGGGGAGCTGTTTTTT.

The sample holds many counts of this clonotype. The chain recombines TRBV27 with TRBJ1-5; the D is unclear. The CDR3 length is 14 residues. CDR1 MNHEY and CDR2 SMNVEV come from the germline V gene (reference sequence). V was trimmed by 6 bases and J by 7 bases, leaving 16 bases between them. The CDR3 loop reads CASSQIGSGQPQHF. CDR3 in DNA: TGTGCCAGCAGCCAAATCGGCTCGGGGCAGCCCCAGCATTTT.

This clonotype was observed at least ten times. J is TRBJ2-5 and V is TRBV12-3 or TRBV12-4, with 11 nucleotides matching TRBD2. The V and J ends lost 6 bases and 3 bases, in that order; junction bases with no gene match: 3. CDR3 length equals 14 residues. CDR3 in DNA: TGTGCCAGCAGCCGGGGACTAGCGGAAGAGACCCAGTACTTC. This encodes CASSRGLAEETQYF.

The V call is TRBV7-6, the J call TRBJ2-2; the D gene is possibly TRBD1 (5 bases). Germline-derived CDR1 and CDR2 are SGHVS and FNYEAQ. This CDR3 is 16 amino acids long. The germline V and J ends were trimmed by 1 base and 4 bases, with 13 bases remaining between them. Here the CDR3 reads CASSLVTGRVTGELFF. Here the CDR3 DNA reads TGTGCCAGCAGCTTAGTTACGGGCAGGGTCACCGGGGAGCTGTTTTTT. Drawing the rest from reference TRBV7-6 and TRBJ2-2, the complete variable domain is GAGVSQSPRYKVTKRGQDVALRCDPISGHVSLYWYRQALGQGPEFLTYFNYEAQQDKSGLPNDRFSAERPEGSISTLTIQRTEQRDSAMYRCASSLVTGRVTGELFFGEGSRLTVL.

The chain combines TRBV18 with TRBJ1-1, with 7 bases lining up with TRBD1. With V trimmed by 6 bases and J by 4 bases, 17 bases remained unmatched. Germline V gives CDR1 KGHSH, CDR2 LQKENI. This CDR3 is 17 amino acids long. The CDR3 protein is CASSQDRRRVRVTEAFF. As DNA, the CDR3 is TGTGCCAGCTCCCAGGACAGGCGGAGAGTACGAGTCACTGAAGCTTTCTTT.

This clonotype has at least ten counts. V gene TRBV16 combines with J gene TRBJ1-5, with no clear D. Trimming shortened V by 0 bases and J by 3 bases, and 9 bases separated the two germline ends. This CDR3 spans 15 amino acids. Germline values: CDR1 KGHSY, CDR2 FQNENV. The CDR3 here is CASSQSGTYNQPQHF. CDR3 nucleotides: TGTGCCAGCAGCCAATCGGGAACGTACAATCAGCCCCAGCATTTT.

This clonotype was seen at least ten times. The CDR3 region is CASSLSTFYNEQFF. CDR3 coding DNA: TGTGCCAGCAGTTTAAGTACATTTTACAATGAGCAGTTCTTC. The chain employs TRBV27 and TRBJ2-1, with D unclear. In germline, CDR1 is MNHEY, CDR2 SMNVEV (reference sequence). V dropped 2 bases and J dropped 4 bases, with 9 bases sitting between them. This CDR3 contains 14 residues.

This clonotype showed up many times. The J gene is TRBJ2-1, the V gene TRBV15; unclear D gene. Between the trimmed V and J ends, which lost 5 bases and 8 bases, there was a span of 10 bases. CDR3 length: 12 amino acids. CDR1 is LNHNV and CDR2 is YYDKDF in the germline V gene (reference sequence). Here the CDR3 DNA reads TGTGCCACCAGCTTCCCTTTGGATGAGCAGTTCTTC. Its translation: CATSFPLDEQFF. Based on the CDR3 plus reference TRBV15 and TRBJ2-1, the full variable domain is DAMVIQNPRYQVTQFGKPVTLSCSQTLNHNVMYWYQQKSSQAPKLLFHYYDKDFNNEADTPDNFQSRRPNTSFCFLDIRSPGLGDTAMYLCATSFPLDEQFFGPGTRLTVL.

The table lists this clonotype with many counts. This chain joins TRBV4-2 and TRBJ2-7, with 7 bases lining up with TRBD1. This CDR3 is 16 amino acids long. The V segment lost 3 bases and the J segment 0 bases; nucleotides outside the gene matches: 8. Germline loops: CDR1 LGHNA, CDR2 YNFKEQ. CDR3 coding DNA: TGTGCCAGCAGCCATGTCACAGGGGTGAGCTCCTACGAGCAGTACTTC. Its protein is CASSHVTGVSSYEQYF.

This clonotype was observed many times. The genes are TRBV9 and TRBJ2-7; D gene uncertain. The germline gives CDR1 SGDLS, CDR2 YYNGEE. The CDR3 runs 13 residues. V was shortened by 0 bases and J by 5 bases, with 9 bases between the two germline ends. In nucleotides, the CDR3 is TGTGCCAGCAGCGTAGGGGTTCTGGACGAGCAGTACTTC. This encodes CASSVGVLDEQYF.

This clonotype was found many times. This chain joins TRBV5-1 and TRBJ2-1, with TRBD1 identical over 7 bases. CDR1 is SGHRS and CDR2 is YFSETQ in the germline V gene. The CDR3 runs 15 residues. J gave up 7 bases and V 2 bases, and 9 bases lay outside the gene matches. The CDR3 DNA follows: TGCGCCAGCAGCTTACCCGACAGGGCGGGTAATGAGCAGTTCTTC. Protein product: CASSLPDRAGNEQFF.

As for this clonotype: A much bigger clone sits one base away, suggesting this may be a read error. V usage is TRBV20-1 and J usage is TRBJ2-1; D unresolved. Germline assignment: CDR1 DFQATT and CDR2 SNEGSKA (reference sequence). This CDR3 region has 15 residues. The CDR3 region is CSAAWLTSSYNEEFF. The DNA of the CDR3 is TGCAGTGCCGCCTGGCTAACCAGCTCCTACAATGAGGAGTTCTTC.

This clonotype turned up a few times. The chain links TRBV19 to TRBJ2-2, with TRBD2 as a possible D gene (5 bases). Germline CDR1 LNHDA, CDR2 SQIVND (reference sequence). The germline V and J ends were trimmed by 2 bases and 5 bases, with 15 bases remaining between them. The CDR3 contains 16 residues. The CDR3 reads CASSINSGRRTGELFF. As DNA, the CDR3 is TGTGCCAGTAGTATAAACAGCGGTCGTCGGACCGGGGAGCTGTTTTTT.